The 5 T cell receptor beta chains given below trace back to one sample, sequenced in a study of tissue T cells after allogeneic stem cell transplantation. Clones were sequenced by immunoSEQ multiplex PCR, and TCRdb holds only the in-frame ones, with some missing. The sample lists about 5,300 clones; roughly three quarters were seen once. The specimen was tissue from the colon, collected at autopsy. These receptors all come from a female donor over 55 with lung cancer.

CDR3: CASSQVRTGNQPQHF. CDR3 sequence (DNA): TGCGCCAGCAGCCAAGTTCGGACAGGTAATCAGCCCCAGCATTTT. V usage is TRBV4-1 and J usage is TRBJ1-5; 7 nucleotides match TRBD1. There are 15 residues in the CDR3. Germline CDR1 MGHRA, CDR2 YSYEKL. The V gene end was trimmed by 1 base and the J gene end by 4 bases; junction bases not matched to a gene: 4.

The chain uses TRBV5-1 and TRBJ2-3; 10 nucleotides line up with TRBD2. CDR1 and CDR2 from the germline V gene are SGHRS and YFSETQ. Trimming at V came to 3 bases and at J to 0 bases, leaving 13 bases not matched to a gene. The CDR3 extends over 19 amino acids. DNA of the CDR3: TGCGCCAGCAGCTCGACTGCTAGCGGGGGAATCTCTAGCACAGATACGCAGTATTTT. Its protein is CASSSTASGGISSTDTQYF.

The V and J genes are TRBV18 and TRBJ2-5; 16 nucleotides line up with TRBD2. Germline CDR1 is KGHSH and CDR2 is LQKENI. The CDR3 covers 17 residues. V was clipped by 3 bases and J by 5 bases; unmatched bases: 6. The CDR3 coding sequence is TGTGCCAGCTCACCGGGACTAGCGGGAGGGCCGCGGGAGACCCAGTACTTC. Protein sequence: CASSPGLAGGPRETQYF.

V gene TRBV11-2 combines with J gene TRBJ2-1; 8 nucleotides agree with TRBD2. The CDR3 is 16 amino acids. Trimming cost V 1 base and J 9 bases; bases outside gene matches: 11. Per germline, CDR1 SGHAT and CDR2 FQNNGV. The CDR3 DNA reads TGTGCCAGCAGCTTAGCGTACGGGGGGGCCGTTGGTGAGCAGTTCTTC. Its translation: CASSLAYGGAVGEQFF. Complete variable domain (other parts from reference TRBV11-2 and TRBJ2-1): EAGVAQSPRYKIIEKRQSVAFWCNPISGHATLYWYQQILGQGPKLLIQFQNNGVVDDSQLPKDRFSAERLKGVDSTLKIQPAKLEDSAVYLCASSLAYGGAVGEQFFGPGTRLTVL.

This chain links TRBV11-2 with TRBJ2-7; D is perhaps TRBD2 (6 bases). The CDR3 length is 14 residues. V was pared by 5 bases and J by 4 bases, with 15 bases between. Germline lookup yields CDR1 SGHAT and CDR2 FQNNGV. The CDR3 loop is CASSQKRGIYEQYF. Written as DNA, the CDR3 is TGTGCCAGCAGCCAGAAACGGGGGATATACGAGCAGTACTTC.